The sequence of this TCR beta chain was determined in a study of blood T cell repertoires in COVID-19. Overall study context: From T cells, B-cell-depleted T cells, or PBMCs came the material, which was cDNA or gDNA.

Source study methods: It was from reference gene primer amplification that nucleated cell counts were estimated. Sequenced by immunoSEQ multiplex PCR; TCRdb stores in-frame clones only, minus some. V and J calls and clone size are copied from that table; D and trimming were computed from the DNA. The sample lists just over 70,000 clones, 80% occurring once. The germline gives CDR1 SQVTM, CDR2 ANQGSEA. The CDR3 totals 13 residues. Trimming removed 5 bases at V and 1 base at J, with 11 bases between. The receptor comes from a man between 70 and 80 years old who had recovered from COVID-19. The gene calls are TRBV29-1 and TRBJ1-1; possibly TRBD1 for D (5 bases). Specimen: peripheral blood. The CDR3 is CSVTGVGNTEAFF. CDR3 bases: TGCAGCGTTACAGGAGTGGGGAACACTGAAGCTTTCTTT.